Following are 29 T cell receptor beta chains from one sample sequenced in a study of shared clonotypes between healthy human individuals. The data were produced by immunoSEQ multiplex PCR, yet TCRdb's version contains in-frame clones alone and is incomplete. The sample lists some 2,500,000 clones; approximately 94% were seen once. Sequencing was done on a sample of naive CD4+ T cells from PBMCs. The subset here: CD45RA+ positively selected. All receptors derive from a man aged 18-30 years in good health. Some clones in this sample may be carry-over from other donors' samples.

This clone has just a few counts. The chain is built from TRBV20-1 and TRBJ1-1; no clear D. Germline V lookup: CDR1 DFQATT, CDR2 SNEGSKA (reference sequence). V shed 1 base and J shed 11 bases, with 11 bases lying between them. The CDR3 is 11 residues long. The CDR3: CSARAAGTAFF. CDR3 bases: TGCAGTGCTAGAGCAGCAGGAACGGCTTTCTTT.

The V gene is TRBV15, the J gene TRBJ1-2, with a possible D match to TRBD1 (5 bases). Trimming cost V 4 bases and J 4 bases, with 10 bases left between them. Germline V CDR1 and CDR2: LNHNV, YYDKDF (reference sequence). The CDR3 is 13 amino acids. The CDR3 spells CATSITGVYGYTF. Written as DNA, the CDR3 is TGTGCCACCAGCATAACAGGTGTCTATGGCTACACCTTC.

This rearrangement joins TRBV5-1 to TRBJ2-3; TRBD2 aligns across 7 bases. CDR3 length equals 15 residues. The V gene's germline CDR1 is SGHRS and CDR2 YFSETQ. J was trimmed by 4 bases and V by 2 bases; bases with no gene match: 7. CDR3 DNA sequence: TGCGCCAGCAGCTTTCGGCGGGAGATTTCAGATACGCAGTATTTT. As protein: CASSFRREISDTQYF.

The chain recombines TRBV27 with TRBJ2-2; possibly TRBD2 for D (6 bases). The CDR3 is 17 residues long. Per germline, CDR1 MNHEY and CDR2 SMNVEV (reference sequence). The V and J ends lost 1 base and 1 base respectively, with 13 bases between them. CDR3 sequence: CASSLYWSGGNTGELFF. CDR3 DNA sequence: TGTGCCAGCAGTTTATATTGGTCCGGGGGGAACACCGGGGAGCTGTTTTTT.

CDR3 amino acids: CASSLVAGEAEQYF. Here the CDR3 DNA reads TGCGCCAGCAGCTTGGTGGCAGGGGAGGCCGAGCAGTACTTC. The chain carries TRBV5-1 and TRBJ2-7, with D perhaps given as TRBD1 or TRBD2 (6 bases each). The CDR3 is 14 residues long. Trimming took 0 bases from V and 6 from J, leaving 13 bases between them. In germline, CDR1 is SGHRS, CDR2 YFSETQ. The whole variable domain, filled in from reference TRBV5-1 and TRBJ2-7, reads KAGVTQTPRYLIKTRGQQVTLSCSPISGHRSVSWYQQTPGQGLQFLFEYFSETQRNKGNFPGRFSGRQFSNSRSEMNVSTLELGDSALYLCASSLVAGEAEQYFGPGTRLTVT.

The chain joins TRBV6-1 to TRBJ1-1; the D gene is possibly TRBD1 (6 bases). CDR1 MNHNS and CDR2 SASEGT come from the germline V gene. V lost 7 bases to trimming and J lost 1 base, with 10 bases between them. The CDR3 sequence is 13 residues long. The CDR3 DNA sequence: TGTGCCAGCATCCTGGGGGCGAACACTGAAGCTTTCTTT. The encoded protein is CASILGANTEAFF.

The rearrangement joins TRBV7-9 to TRBJ1-2, with D unresolved. V gave up 5 bases and J gave up 4 bases, with 20 bases separating them. The CDR3 runs to 16 residues. Germline-derived CDR1 and CDR2 are SEHNR and FQNEAQ (reference sequence). In DNA, the CDR3 is TGTGCCAGCAGCCCCCGACGAGCTTCCCCCATCTATGGCTACACCTTC. Protein: CASSPRRASPIYGYTF. The full variable domain, its missing parts supplied by reference TRBV7-9 and TRBJ1-2, is DTGVSQNPRHKITKRGQNVTFRCDPISEHNRLYWYRQTLGQGPEFLTYFQNEAQLEKSRLLSDRFSAERPKGSFSTLEIQRTEQGDSAMYLCASSPRRASPIYGYTFGSGTRLTVV.

The V gene is TRBV10-3, the J gene TRBJ2-1; D unclear. Per germline, CDR1 ENHRY and CDR2 SYGVKD. V lost 2 bases, J lost 2 bases, and 10 bases lay in between. This CDR3 is built from 15 residues. The CDR3 sequence is CAISETRSPYNEQFF. The CDR3 nucleotides read TGTGCCATCAGTGAGACCCGGAGCCCCTACAATGAGCAGTTCTTC.

V and J are TRBV9 and TRBJ2-7, with 8 bases identical to TRBD2. The germline CDR1 and CDR2 sequences are SGDLS and YYNGEE. The CDR3 contains 12 residues. Trimming took 7 bases from V and 5 from J; bases not matched to a gene: 5. The CDR3, as DNA: TGTGCCAGCGCGGGAGGTGGCAACGAGCAGTACTTC. Translating it yields CASAGGGNEQYF.

J is TRBJ1-1 and V is TRBV6-5; D perhaps matches TRBD1 (5 bases). V lost 7 bases to trimming and J lost 9 bases, with 12 bases between them. This CDR3 comprises 11 residues. Germline assignment: CDR1 MNHEY and CDR2 SVGAGI. The CDR3 loop is CASNNGHQAFF. CDR3 nucleotides: TGTGCCAGCAACAACGGACACCAAGCTTTCTTT.

V is TRBV4-1 and J is TRBJ1-1, with 7 bases fitting TRBD1. This CDR3 region has 15 residues. The germline gives CDR1 MGHRA, CDR2 YSYEKL. V dropped 3 bases and J dropped 1; count of bases not matched to a gene: 5. In DNA, the CDR3 is TGCGCCAGCAGCCATTACAGGGGACAGAACACTGAAGCTTTCTTT. Protein product: CASSHYRGQNTEAFF.

This chain links TRBV6-1 with TRBJ2-5, with TRBD1 identical over 12 bases. The germline V gene encodes CDR1 MNHNS and CDR2 SASEGT. This CDR3 has 15 residues. V dropped 4 bases and J dropped 5; count of bases not matched to a gene: 5. The CDR3 nucleotides read TGTGCCAGCAGTGGGGGACAGGGGGCTCGGGAGACCCAGTACTTC. This encodes CASSGGQGARETQYF.

The chain employs TRBV4-3 and TRBJ2-1; TRBD2 matches at 13 bases. J was trimmed by 8 bases and V by 4 bases; bases with no gene match: 5. This CDR3 region has 15 residues. CDR1 and CDR2 (germline): LGHNA, YSLEER. The CDR3 here is CASSRGLAGAYEQFF. The CDR3 DNA is TGCGCCAGCAGCCGCGGACTAGCGGGAGCGTATGAGCAGTTCTTC.

The chain couples TRBV25-1 to TRBJ2-2; TRBD2 aligns across 7 bases. Germline loops: CDR1 MGHDK, CDR2 SYGVNS. The CDR3 is made up of 14 amino acids. V lost 7 bases to trimming and J lost 3 bases; unmatched junction nucleotides: 5. CDR3 sequence reads: CASMASGYTGELFF. DNA of the CDR3: TGTGCCAGCATGGCTAGCGGATACACCGGGGAGCTGTTTTTT.

The chain couples TRBV28 to TRBJ2-7; TRBD1 agrees at 8 bases. Germline assignment: CDR1 MDHEN and CDR2 SYDVKM. The CDR3 has 16 residues. Trimming took 5 bases from V and 0 from J; bases not matched to a gene: 9. This CDR3 is CASSGLGQAFSYEQYF. Here the CDR3 DNA reads TGTGCCAGCAGTGGCCTGGGACAGGCCTTCTCCTACGAGCAGTACTTC.

This rearrangement joins TRBV7-3 to TRBJ2-1; 8 bases agree with TRBD2. The germline CDR1 and CDR2 sequences are SGHTA and FQGTGA. The CDR3 consists of 15 residues. Trimming took 3 bases from V and 5 from J; bases not matched to a gene: 6. DNA for the CDR3: TGTGCCAGCAGCTTTAGCGGGGCCAACGACAATGAGCAGTTCTTC. This gives the protein CASSFSGANDNEQFF.

The V gene is TRBV19, the J gene TRBJ2-3; D possibly corresponds to TRBD1 (6 bases). There are 14 residues in the CDR3. The V gene lost 2 bases and the J gene lost 3 bases, with 9 bases spanning the gap. CDR1 LNHDA and CDR2 SQIVND come from the germline V gene (reference sequence). The DNA for the CDR3 is TGTGCCAGTAGTATATGGCAGGGGACAGATACGCAGTATTTT. Its protein product is CASSIWQGTDTQYF.

This chain joins TRBV5-4 and TRBJ2-1; TRBD1 matches at 9 bases. This CDR3 spans 14 amino acids. J gave up 5 bases and V 4 bases, and 4 bases lay outside the gene matches. CDR1 and CDR2 (germline): SGHNT, YYREEE (reference sequence). This CDR3 is CASSERTGDNEQFF. CDR3 DNA sequence: TGTGCCAGCAGCGAGCGGACAGGGGACAATGAGCAGTTCTTC. Based on the CDR3 plus reference TRBV5-4 and TRBJ2-1, the full variable domain is ETGVTQSPTHLIKTRGQQVTLRCSSQSGHNTVSWYQQALGQGPQFIFQYYREEENGRGNFPPRFSGLQFPNYSSELNVNALELDDSALYLCASSERTGDNEQFFGPGTRLTVL.

As DNA, the CDR3 is TGCGCCAGCAGTCCCGCGGGTAGCGGGAGGGGACTGGTGGAGCAGTACTTC. This encodes CASSPAGSGRGLVEQYF. The chain is built from TRBV4-1 and TRBJ2-7, with 11 bases fitting TRBD2. Germline CDR1 is MGHRA and CDR2 is YSYEKL. This CDR3 contains 17 residues. The junction had 17 bases not matched to a gene; V was cut back by 6 bases and J by 7 bases.

This clone has a single count. The V and J genes are TRBV5-1 and TRBJ2-1; 8 nucleotides agree with TRBD2. Germline V gene data show CDR1 as SGHRS and CDR2 as YFSETQ. The ends lost 2 bases at V and 0 bases at J; junction bases unmatched: 7. The CDR3 totals 17 residues. CDR3 sequence: CASSLGISGASYNEQFF. CDR3 nucleotide sequence: TGCGCCAGCAGCTTAGGAATTAGCGGGGCCTCCTACAATGAGCAGTTCTTC.

This clone was detected only once. This sequence joins TRBV7-2 and TRBJ2-1, with D possibly TRBD1 on 6 matching bases. V was cut by 5 bases and J by 8 bases, with 13 bases left in between. From germline, CDR1 is SGHTA and CDR2 FQGNSA. This CDR3 has 13 residues. In nucleotides, the CDR3 is TGTGCCAGCAGCCCAGGGGCTAAGGATGAGCAGTTCTTC. Translation gives CASSPGAKDEQFF.

This chain uses TRBV5-1 with TRBJ1-2; D remains unclear. The CDR3 totals 14 residues. V was shortened by 4 bases and J by 6 bases, with 16 bases between the two germline ends. CDR1 SGHRS and CDR2 YFSETQ come from the germline V gene. This chain's CDR3 is CASSPGQVGNGYTF. In DNA, the CDR3 is TGCGCCAGCAGCCCCGGCCAGGTCGGGAATGGCTACACCTTC.

The genes are TRBV28 and TRBJ1-2; no reliable D call. The V end lost 6 bases, the J end lost 2 bases, and 13 bases lay between the germline ends. Germline V gene sequence: CDR1 MDHEN, CDR2 SYDVKM. This CDR3 contains 14 residues. The CDR3 is CASRSRAKNYGYTF. Written as DNA, the CDR3 is TGTGCCAGCAGGAGTCGGGCGAAGAACTATGGCTACACCTTC.

The chain uses TRBV2 and TRBJ2-4; possibly TRBD2 for D (6 bases). Germline CDR1 reads SNHLY; CDR2 reads FYNNEI. Trimming took 4 bases from V and 1 from J, leaving 8 bases between them. CDR3 length equals 14 residues. The DNA for the CDR3 is TGTGCCAGCAGTGTGGCGGGGGCCAAAAACATTCAGTACTTC. Encoded protein: CASSVAGAKNIQYF.

This clone was observed once. The V call is TRBV28, the J call TRBJ2-4; TRBD2 aligns across 8 bases. This CDR3 comprises 15 residues. CDR1 is MDHEN and CDR2 is SYDVKM in the germline V gene. V lost 5 bases, J lost 4 bases, and 7 bases stayed unmatched. CDR3 amino acids: CASSPTSGTKNIQYF. CDR3 bases: TGTGCCAGCAGTCCCACTAGCGGTACAAAAAACATTCAGTACTTC.

The chain couples TRBV30 to TRBJ2-2; D unclear. CDR1 and CDR2 (germline): GTSNPN, SVGIG (reference sequence). V was clipped by 3 bases and J by 3 bases, with 8 bases between them. There are 13 residues in the CDR3. The CDR3 spells CAWRILHTGELFF. Written as DNA, the CDR3 is TGTGCCTGGAGGATCCTTCACACCGGGGAGCTGTTTTTT.

As regards this clone: This specimen includes other DNA sequences encoding the same CDR3. V and J are TRBV5-1 and TRBJ2-7; 14 nucleotides match TRBD2. The V gene end was trimmed by 4 bases and the J gene end by 7 bases; junction bases not matched to a gene: 7. Germline V gene sequence: CDR1 SGHRS, CDR2 YFSETQ. The CDR3 extends over 15 amino acids. In DNA form, the CDR3 reads TGCGCCAGCAGCCCAGGGACTAGCGGGAGTGGTGAGCAGTACTTC. Translation: CASSPGTSGSGEQYF.

A note on this clone: The same CDR3 also results from other DNA sequences found in this sample. The V call is TRBV18, the J call TRBJ2-5; 10 positions agree with TRBD2. CDR1 KGHSH and CDR2 LQKENI come from the germline V gene. This CDR3 has 14 amino acids. V trimming: 3 bases; J trimming: 4 bases; junction bases outside the gene matches: 2. The CDR3 DNA reads TGTGCCAGCTCACCGGCTAGCGGGAGAGAGACCCAGTACTTC. The encoded protein is CASSPASGRETQYF.

The chain has TRBV4-1 and TRBJ2-2; 16 nucleotides align to TRBD2. Germline V gives CDR1 MGHRA, CDR2 YSYEKL. Unmatched junction bases numbered 12, after V lost 7 bases and J lost 4 bases. CDR3 length equals 19 residues. In DNA form, the CDR3 reads TGCGCCAGCACGCATCCGGGACTAGCGGGAGGGCAGGTCACCGGGGAGCTGTTTTTT. Its protein product is CASTHPGLAGGQVTGELFF.